This TCR beta chain was captured by sequencing in a study of CD8 T cells in ankylosing spondylitis. General study findings and limits: Ankylosing spondylitis blood appeared to carry a characteristic TCR beta motif of fewer than 10 highly homologous variants. Clones linked with disease were CD8+ and fairly uncommon in the peripheral blood. It was reported that disease-linked clones were significantly enriched in matched ankylosing spondylitis synovial fluid.

Preparation of TCR beta libraries was done by quantitative 5'-RACE with molecular barcodes. TCRdb re-derived calls from the 5' RACE reads in MiXCR, one entry per CDR3 protein. This sample carries roughly 220,000 distinct CDR3 sequences, about 18% of them seen once, and the ten largest clones take approximately 42%. Germline CDR1 and CDR2: KGHSH and LQKENI. CDR3 length: 16 residues. Trimming cost V 0 bases and J 2 bases, with 12 bases left between them. In this sample, this clonotype turned up a few times. Its specificity is not known. The sample was blood, either unsorted or a sorted T cell fraction (not recorded which). The receptor comes from a male donor with ankylosing spondylitis. This rearrangement joins TRBV18 to TRBJ2-3; tentatively, D is TRBD1 (5 bases). CDR3 DNA sequence: TGTGCCAGCTCACCACCTGCCAGGGAATTCACAGATACGCAGTATTTT. Its translation: CASSPPAREFTDTQYF.